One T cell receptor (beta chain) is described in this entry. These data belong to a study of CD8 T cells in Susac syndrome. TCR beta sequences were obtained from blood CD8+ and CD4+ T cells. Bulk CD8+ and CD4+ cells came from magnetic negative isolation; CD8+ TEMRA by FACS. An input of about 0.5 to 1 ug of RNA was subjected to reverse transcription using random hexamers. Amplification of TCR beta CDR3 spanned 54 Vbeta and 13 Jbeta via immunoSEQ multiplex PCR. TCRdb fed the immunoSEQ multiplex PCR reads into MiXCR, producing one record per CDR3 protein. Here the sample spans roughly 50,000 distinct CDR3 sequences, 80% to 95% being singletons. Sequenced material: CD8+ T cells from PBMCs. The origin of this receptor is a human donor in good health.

As DNA, the CDR3 is TGCAGCGTTGAGGGGGGACAGGGCTACGAGCAGTACTTC. Its protein is CSVEGGQGYEQYF. The rearrangement joins TRBV29-1 to TRBJ2-7, with TRBD1 matching over 9 bases. V was clipped by 3 bases and J by 3 bases; unmatched bases: 3. The germline CDR1 and CDR2 sequences are SQVTM and ANQGSEA. The CDR3 consists of 13 residues.